This TCR beta chain derives from a study of blood T cell repertoires in COVID-19 (dated by TCRdb to the early 2020s). Regarding the research as a whole: The collaborator samples originated in the United States, Italy and Spain and spanned the acute and convalescent phases of COVID-19. Samples came from the ongoing ImmuneRACE study (first 160 participants) plus 1,254 subjects from 6 global collaborators. Subjects who had been exposed to COVID-19, were actively infected with it, or had recovered from it provided the deeply sampled blood TCRbeta repertoires that made up the dataset. Sample metadata almost always included a de-identified subject ID, COVID-19 status, age in years and sex. Where HLA class I and class II types were available, the types were taken from metadata supplied by the sample provider, not from assay-based typing. The material from the prospective study consisted of cDNA or gDNA derived from T cells, B-cell-depleted T cells, or PBMCs. The repertoires were released in a freely available public database meant as a resource for research on the immune response to SARS-CoV-2. Results the study describes overall, beyond this receptor: Clinical and demographic metadata were provided uncurated, with the amount varying by source and participant.

Its CDR3 holds 15 amino acids, cysteine through phenylalanine. Kept here is only the CDR3 DNA, which spans 45 bases and is read in frame from base 1. The trim is 7 bases for V and 7 bases for J, with a gap of 19 bases between the germline ends. The germline V gene (reference sequence) provides CDR1 LGHDT and CDR2 YNNKEL. The immunoSEQ Assay, a bias-controlled multiplex PCR, was used to amplify TCRbeta CDR3 regions from genomic DNA. Concerning the study's data processing: Within the assay, amplification of reference gene primers was used to estimate how many nucleated cells each sample contained. To quantify the absolute abundance of each unique TCRbeta CDR3 rearrangement, sequence reads were collapsed and filtered. For each sample, productive Simpson clonality was calculated as the square root of Simpson's diversity index over productive rearrangements. As stored in TCRdb, this immuneACCESS dataset retains in-frame rearrangements with V and J assigned. A fraction of the clones does not appear; measured against another copy, unresolved V genes explain less than half of the discrepancy, and the remainder lacks a known reason. The D gene and trimming were derived from the DNA, and the V and J assignments and clone size from that table. This sample holds 300,000 to 350,000 clones; 80% to 90% were observed only once. About 6% of the sample is in the top ten clones.

One collaborating source in Seattle enrolled patients while the patients were actively infected and followed the patients over time throughout the course of disease. Each collaborating institution followed its own protocols to collect whole blood in K2EDTA tubes. For TCRbeta analysis, collaborators shipped samples in one of three forms: frozen whole blood, isolated PBMCs, or DNA extracted from either of those sample types. Regarding this clone: Its antigen remains unidentified. Qualities for individual bases were not recorded, and no much larger clone is one base off.

The V and J genes are TRBV3-1 (or the pseudogene TRBV3-2) and TRBJ2-2, and TRBD1 may be the D gene, going by 5 matching bases. The receptor was isolated from a woman between 45 and 60 years old with COVID-19, enrolled during active disease. The sample taken for sequencing was peripheral blood. The CDR3 protein sequence reads: CASTPGMIVGGELFF. In nucleotide form, the sequence is TGTGCCAGCACCCCAGGGATGATAGTTGGCGGGGAGCTGTTTTTT.